The 6 T cell receptor beta chains in this list originate from one sample, sequenced in a study of CD8 T cells in Susac syndrome. RNA, at about 0.5 to 1 ug, was reverse transcribed with random hexamers. In TCRdb, the immunoSEQ multiplex PCR reads were re-called with MiXCR into one record per CDR3 protein. The sample consists of some 190,000 distinct CDR3 sequences, roughly 94% of them appearing once. Sequenced: CD4+ T cells from PBMCs. The receptors come from a human donor in good health.

CDR3 loop: CASSVRDRVRETQYF. For the CDR3, the DNA is TGTGCCAGCAGCGTCCGGGACAGGGTCCGAGAGACCCAGTACTTC. The J gene is TRBJ2-5, the V gene TRBV9; 9 bases agree with TRBD1. The CDR3 has 15 amino acids. J lost 4 bases, V lost 2 bases, and 6 bases had no gene match. Germline V gives CDR1 SGDLS, CDR2 YYNGEE.

This sequence joins TRBV29-1 and TRBJ2-1, with D possibly being TRBD1 (6 bases). The V gene's germline CDR1 is SQVTM and CDR2 ANQGSEA. Trimming stripped 7 bases from V and 4 bases from J, with 14 bases between. CDR3 size: 13 residues. The chain's CDR3 is CSGTGTPYNEQFF. Here the CDR3 DNA reads TGCAGCGGGACCGGGACACCTTACAATGAGCAGTTCTTC.

This chain connects TRBV27 to TRBJ2-1, with D hard to call. This CDR3 contains 13 residues. In germline, CDR1 is MNHEY, CDR2 SMNVEV (reference sequence). V gave up 6 bases and J gave up 4 bases, with 10 bases separating them. The DNA of the CDR3 is TGTGCCAGCAGGACATCGATTTACAATGAGCAGTTCTTC. Translating gives CASRTSIYNEQFF.

The gene calls are TRBV15 and TRBJ2-3, with D unclear. The V end lost 1 base, the J end lost 6 bases, and 5 bases lay between the germline ends. Germline V gene sequence: CDR1 LNHNV, CDR2 YYDKDF (reference sequence). CDR3 length equals 12 residues. The CDR3 DNA follows: TGTGCCACCAGCAGAGTCCCGGATACGCAGTATTTT. It codes for CATSRVPDTQYF.

The J gene is TRBJ1-2, the V gene TRBV20-1; 7 nucleotides match TRBD1. Germline V gives CDR1 DFQATT, CDR2 SNEGSKA (reference sequence). V was clipped by 1 base and J by 2 bases; unmatched bases: 7. The CDR3 has 15 residues. CDR3 sequence: CSARGGAGGNYGYTF. The CDR3 nucleotides are TGCAGTGCTAGAGGAGGGGCAGGGGGGAACTATGGCTACACCTTC.

This clonotype was seen a single time. The V call is TRBV4-1, the J call TRBJ2-2; 9 bases map to TRBD1. This CDR3 has 15 amino acids. Germline CDR1 reads MGHRA; CDR2 reads YSYEKL. Germline trimming cut 3 bases from V and 6 bases from J; bases unmatched to any gene: 5. The CDR3 here is CASSHGGTGSGELFF. The CDR3 region has the DNA TGCGCCAGCAGCCACGGGGGGACAGGGTCCGGGGAGCTGTTTTTT.